This T cell receptor (beta chain) was identified in a study of cytomegalovirus exposure and HLA in healthy donors (dated by TCRdb to the late 2010s). Context from the whole study: In an earlier analysis of 587 of the donors, 276 Gb of sequence data and 95 million to 130 million unique TCR beta sequences from about 180 million T cells were reported. An early release covering roughly 580 HLA-typed donors comprised 300 to 350 gigabases of sequencing data and tens of millions of unique TCR sequences. The genetic ancestry cluster associated with self-reported Caucasian donors included 81% of the approximately 410 genotyped donors. The study was designed to test whether signatures of past pathogen exposure could be identified by cataloging public T cell receptors. The T cell repertoires of 670 or so subjects were profiled by immunosequencing and related to cytomegalovirus serostatus. Along with the approximately 650-subject first cohort, a separate validation cohort of around 120 different subjects was used. To predict cytomegalovirus infection status, the study brought together high-throughput TCR immunosequencing, statistical association of individual TCRs with disease status, and machine learning. A later analysis re-analyzed previously published TCR beta repertoires from approximately 670 donors and added high-resolution HLA genotyping to study TCR occurrence patterns. Rather than drawing on any new phenotypic data, the later analysis identified candidate immune exposures from TCR beta sequences and the way those sequences occurred across donors. An earlier analysis of about 620 of the donors applied high-throughput TCR beta sequencing to assess whether each TCR beta V gene segment acted as functional or pseudogenic. Donor age, sex, ethnicity and CMV serostatus were collected together with the repertoire data. A later genetic analysis used genome-wide SNP genotypes for 398 of the 666 donors, treating that subset as a discovery cohort. Every discovery cohort repertoire had been produced on one sequencing platform. Class I and class II HLA loci were covered by the typing at four-digit resolution. Typing coverage differed by locus: A, B, C, DRB1 and DQB1 were typed in roughly 620-630 donors, DQA1 in about 560, DPA1 in approximately 610, and DPB1 in around 440. About 5 DR-DQ haplotypes were handled as single units for association and clustering, since linkage in the cohort was strong. Among a few hundred genotyped donors of the cohort, an average of 235,054 unique TCR beta nucleotide sequences were sequenced per donor, roughly 20% of them non-productive. The full study reports these points: A later analysis found that HLA-associated TCR beta chains were more clonally expanded and had lower generation probabilities than equally common non-associated chains. Linkage disequilibrium might explain the correlated functional status among segregating V segments, but an unknown experimental factor could not be excluded. The presence/absence analyses assumed that sequencing depth was roughly uniform across donors, and that assumption may not be true. The earlier analysis of 587 of the donors excluded approximately 15 rarely observed V segments, including chromosome 9 orphons, because counts were too low. A later analysis found that TCR association rates varied across HLA loci, with DRB1 alleles showing the most associated TCRs and HLA-C alleles the fewest. Assigning TCR associations to individual alleles was difficult when HLA alleles, especially DR and DQ, strongly co-occurred. Because HLA typing was unavailable for some donors at each locus, only the typed subset was used in association tests. Because the 87-base-pair reads could not distinguish some IMGT-functional V segments, including TRBV6-2 and TRBV6-3, those segments were excluded. At a false discovery rate of 0.05, a later analysis linked 16,000 or so TCR beta sequences to specific HLA alleles. The authors suggested that the approach could potentially be extended to other disease states and immunological phenotypes. Most TCR sequences were observed very rarely across donors, whereas some public TCRs were present in many individuals. In a later genetic analysis, a missense DCLRE1C variant was associated with V-gene and J-gene trimming of TCR beta chains, and the association was replicated in an independent cohort. In an earlier analysis of a few hundred of the donors, most TCR beta V segments were observed in productive rearrangements about 90% or about 30% of the time, broadly matching IMGT annotations. For the cohort, immune exposure information was limited to CMV serostatus. A cluster of highly shared sequence variants was judged likely to be a technical artifact of the sequencing pipeline. A later analysis found that most CMV-associated TCR beta chains appeared HLA-restricted, with HLA associations seemingly driven largely by CMV exposure. In a later analysis, several top co-occurrence clusters were reported to appear linked to parvovirus B19, influenza, CMV and Epstein-Barr virus. In this cohort, only TCR beta chains were sequenced, and detectable features were limited by the absence of alpha or paired-chain data. The study listed over 150 TCR beta chains as associated with cytomegalovirus. The classifier was reported to diagnose cytomegalovirus status with high specificity and sensitivity in both the original and validation cohorts. A further reported finding was that TCR beta sequences accurately predicted the HLA-A and HLA-B alleles for most subjects in the first cohort. In vitro tests confirmed that a few of the cytomegalovirus-associated TCR beta chains recognize cytomegalovirus antigens. Compared with the roughly 670-donor mean, donors in an Asian-associated ancestry cluster had fewer N-insertions in productive TCRs, according to a later genetic analysis.

The cohort comprised more than 550 healthy bone marrow donors. At the time of sampling, every cohort member was nominally healthy, though immune exposures that went unrecorded were likely present. The donor was CMV seropositive and was included in the group of some 290 seropositive cohort members. A peripheral blood sample was collected from each donor, and TCR beta sequencing was performed on peripheral blood mononuclear cells. Genomic DNA extraction from the blood cell samples was performed with the Qiagen DNeasy Blood Extraction Kit. The method was the immunoSEQ multiplex PCR assay. For the multiplex PCR, a mixture combining 60 forward primers for TCR Vbeta segments and 13 reverse primers for TCR Jbeta segments was used. A multiplex PCR assay on genomic DNA amplified the CDR3 region of rearranged TCR beta genes. On the Illumina HiSeq System, the amplified TCR beta libraries were sequenced as 87-base-pair reads. Turning to the authors' computational methods: A later analysis tallied 75 million to 95 million unique TCR beta chains across the approximately 670 repertoires, and about 12 million of those chains were shared by two or more donors. Raw reads were error-corrected and collapsed into unique sequences with a nearest-neighbor algorithm that merged closely related sequences to remove PCR and sequencing errors. Alignment of CDR3 sequences to IMGT reference sequences was used to assign V, D and J gene segments. For a sequence to be retained, a match of at least six nucleotides to both a V gene segment and a J gene segment was required. Rearrangements were classified as productive when the CDR3 lacked stop codons and remained in frame with V and J, and all other rearrangements were classified as non-productive. Following IMGT convention, CDR3 was defined as the stretch from the second conserved V-encoded cysteine up to the conserved J-encoded phenylalanine. The earlier analysis of a few hundred of the donors excluded any sequence lacking an unambiguous match to a single V gene segment. In an earlier analysis of about 590 of the donors, a V segment was called functional when productive rearrangements were above 56.7%, and segregating when the standard deviation between donors exceeded 5%. A statistical classification framework was developed to diagnose cytomegalovirus status using the catalog of TCR beta chain sequences. In a later analysis, V and J genes were assigned by comparing TCR nucleotide sequences against IMGT/GENE-DB human TR gene sequences. A later analysis assigned CDR3 sequences and most-parsimonious VDJ recombination scenarios with the TCRdist pipeline. In a later analysis, each TCR beta chain was defined by its CDR3 amino acid sequence together with its V-gene family, and reads lacking a unique V-gene family were excluded. A later analysis removed 450 to 600 highly shared, low-generation-probability nucleotide sequences to deal with suspected cross-contamination and a sequencing artifact. For each public chain, a later analysis derived a clonal expansion index from normalized ranks of inferred template counts within each repertoire. A later analysis computed generation probabilities with a VDJ recombination model fitted to out-of-frame rearrangements, and checked the results against IGoR. A later analysis scored TCR-TCR, TCR-HLA and TCR-CMV co-occurrence with hypergeometric tests, applying a repertoire-size bias correction to TCR pairs. In a later analysis, false discovery rates were estimated by permuting HLA or CMV assignments 20 times. In a later analysis, co-occurring TCRs were grouped with DBSCAN, and TCRdist sequence similarity was added when clustering was performed within HLA-allele-positive subsets. Repertoires with fewer than 30,000 or more than 120,000 public chains, plus five repertoires with anomalous nucleotide sharing, were excluded from co-occurrence clustering. TCRdb re-hosts the immuneACCESS table, in-frame sequences only. Its copies lack some clones; in the studies checked, an unresolved V gene accounts for under half of them, and the cause for the rest is not known. D and trimming were read from the DNA, whereas the V and J calls and clone size are those reported in that table. The sample has 200,000 or so clones on record, roughly 80% of them singletons. The ten largest clones capture roughly 6% of the sample.

V sheds 4 bases and J sheds 5 bases, leaving 18 bases between their ends. The germline V gene provides CDR1 LGHNT and CDR2 FRNRAP. The CDR3 has 15 amino acids, counting the end cysteine and phenylalanine. The CDR3 DNA has 45 bases and is translated from base 1. As regards this clone: No antigen is known for it. Per-base qualities were not stored, and no clone one base away is much larger.

The source is a middle-aged man in good health and CMV-seropositive. The rearranged segments are TRBV12-5 and TRBJ2-7; the D gene is unclear. The specimen sequenced was PBMCs. The base sequence is TGTGCTAGTGGTTCCCCCCCCTCGGGTTACAACGAGCAGTACTTC. Its amino acids are CASGSPPSGYNEQYF.